This entry lists 24 T cell receptor beta chains sequenced from one sample in a study of blood T cell repertoires in COVID-19. Only in-frame clones appear in the TCRdb table, and some are missing; sequencing was by immunoSEQ multiplex PCR. This table has fewer than 250,000 clones, 86% appearing once. The sample comprised PBMCs or T cells enriched from blood (not recorded which). The receptors come from a woman aged 40 to 50 in a cohort exposed to, infected with or recovered from COVID-19 (not recorded which).

The chain employs TRBV18 and TRBJ1-1; tentative D call: TRBD1 (6 bases). The CDR3 length is 14 residues. V was trimmed by 6 bases and J by 3 bases, leaving 14 bases between them. CDR1 is KGHSH and CDR2 is LQKENI in the germline V gene. In DNA, the CDR3 is TGTGCCAGCTCCATCGCGGGGGGCGACACTGAAGCTTTCTTT. This encodes CASSIAGGDTEAFF.

The CDR3: CASSPPVEGAIPEQFF. DNA for the CDR3: TGTGCCAGCAGCCCACCGGTGGAGGGGGCGATCCCAGAGCAGTTCTTC. The chain couples TRBV7-9 to TRBJ2-1; a weak D match, TRBD1 (7 bases). CDR3 size: 16 residues. CDR1 is SEHNR, CDR2 FQNEAQ, per germline (reference sequence). Trimming removed 5 bases from V and 10 bases from J, with 24 bases in between.

This rearrangement joins TRBV6-1 to TRBJ2-7; TRBD1 agrees at 8 bases. V was pared by 3 bases and J by 5 bases, with 9 bases of the junction left unmatched. This CDR3 has 15 amino acids. The V gene's germline CDR1 is MNHNS and CDR2 SASEGT. CDR3 sequence: CASSEDRERRHEQYF. The CDR3 nucleotides are TGTGCCAGCAGTGAGGACAGGGAGAGAAGGCACGAGCAGTACTTC.

The chain joins TRBV15 to TRBJ1-6, with a possible D match to TRBD1 (6 bases). The V gene's germline CDR1 is LNHNV and CDR2 YYDKDF (reference sequence). The CDR3 loop spans 14 amino acids. The V and J ends lost 4 bases and 6 bases respectively, with 10 bases between them. CDR3 sequence reads: CATSKDRLNSPLHF. The CDR3 nucleotides are TGTGCCACCAGCAAGGACAGACTTAATTCACCCCTCCACTTT.

This chain connects TRBV21-1 to TRBJ1-5; TRBD1, the D gene given by the table, was not confirmed from the DNA. TRBV21-1 is annotated as a pseudogene. The CDR3 is 20 amino acids. CDR3 region: CASRRGPTREGGYSNQPQHF. In nucleotides, the CDR3 is TGTGCCAGCCGAAGGGGACCGACAAGGGAAGGGGGTTATAGCAATCAGCCCCAGCATTTT.

This sequence joins TRBV5-4 and TRBJ1-1, with D tentatively TRBD1 (5 bases). V dropped 3 bases and J dropped 4 bases, with 10 bases sitting between them. The CDR3 has 13 amino acids. Looked up from germline, CDR1 is SGHNT and CDR2 is YYREEE (reference sequence). CDR3 DNA sequence: TGTGCCAGCAGCTCCGGGGGTCTCACTGAAGCTTTCTTT. As protein: CASSSGGLTEAFF.

The chain joins TRBV5-5 to TRBJ2-7, with 9 bases that match TRBD1. Per germline, CDR1 SGHKS and CDR2 YYEKEE (reference sequence). The CDR3 length is 15 residues. Losses at the gene ends were 3 bases for V and 3 bases for J; bases not matched to a gene: 7. The CDR3 loop is CASSSDRGSYYEQYF. In nucleotides, the CDR3 is TGTGCCAGCAGCTCTGACAGGGGGTCTTACTACGAGCAGTACTTC.

The genes are TRBV6-5 and TRBJ1-4, with D unclear. V was shortened by 4 bases and J by 8 bases, with 14 bases between the two germline ends. CDR3 length: 14 amino acids. Germline V gene lookup returns CDR1 MNHEY and CDR2 SVGAGI. The CDR3 sequence is CASSSGGSWEKLFF. DNA of the CDR3: TGTGCCAGCAGTTCCGGCGGTTCCTGGGAAAAACTGTTTTTT.

The chain has TRBV9 and TRBJ1-4, with D hard to call. The CDR3 is made up of 15 amino acids. Germline V gives CDR1 SGDLS, CDR2 YYNGEE. V lost 0 bases to trimming and J lost 3 bases, with 9 bases between them. DNA of the CDR3: TGTGCCAGCAGCGTAGGGGAGGGCGCTAATGAAAAACTGTTTTTT. It encodes CASSVGEGANEKLFF. The whole variable domain, remainder taken from reference TRBV9 and TRBJ1-4, is DSGVTQTPKHLITATGQRVTLRCSPRSGDLSVYWYQQSLDQGLQFLIQYYNGEERAKGNILERFSAQQFPDLHSELNLSSLELGDSALYFCASSVGEGANEKLFFGSGTQLSVL.

The chain is built from TRBV14 and TRBJ2-1, with 9 bases that match TRBD2. The CDR3 has 13 amino acids. Trimming cost V 9 bases and J 6 bases; bases outside gene matches: 6. CDR1 is SGHDN, CDR2 FVKESK, per germline. CDR3 in amino acids: CASKRGAGNEQFF. The CDR3 DNA reads TGTGCCAGTAAGCGGGGGGCCGGCAATGAGCAGTTCTTC.

V gene TRBV10-3 combines with J gene TRBJ2-1; 9 positions agree with TRBD2. With 7 bases clipped from V and 7 bases from J, the junction kept 8 bases outside the gene matches. The CDR3 runs to 14 residues. Germline V CDR1 and CDR2: ENHRY, SYGVKD. As DNA, the CDR3 is TGTGCCATCAAAGGTAGCGGGAGTAAAAATGAGCAGTTCTTC. Amino acid sequence: CAIKGSGSKNEQFF.

The chain carries TRBV7-8 and TRBJ2-1, with D tentatively TRBD1 (5 bases). Germline assignment: CDR1 SGHVS and CDR2 FQNEAQ. The CDR3 consists of 15 residues. Between the trimmed V and J ends, which lost 8 bases and 4 bases, there was a span of 18 bases. The CDR3 reads CASVGGAYNYNEQFF. For the CDR3, the DNA is TGTGCCAGCGTGGGTGGGGCCTACAATTACAATGAGCAGTTCTTC. Variable domain in full (rest from reference TRBV7-8 and TRBJ2-1): GAGVSQSPRYKVAKRGQDVALRCDPISGHVSLFWYQQALGQGPEFLTYFQNEAQLDKSGLPSDRFFAERPEGSVSTLKIQRTQQEDSAVYLCASVGGAYNYNEQFFGPGTRLTVL.

The chain employs TRBV6-4 and TRBJ2-3; D is possibly TRBD1 (5 bases). V dropped 1 base and J dropped 1 base, with 18 bases sitting between them. The CDR3 sequence is 18 residues long. Germline values: CDR1 MRHNA, CDR2 SNTAGT. In nucleotides, the CDR3 is TGTGCCAGCAGTGACTACAGGATGGGGCAGTGGCGCACAGATACGCAGTATTTT. It specifies CASSDYRMGQWRTDTQYF.

J is TRBJ2-1 and V is TRBV11-3; 12 bases fit TRBD2. V shed 2 bases and J 8 bases; nucleotides not matched to a gene: 4. The germline V gene has CDR1 SGHNT and CDR2 YENEEA. The CDR3 loop spans 15 amino acids. The CDR3 nucleotides read TGTGCCAGCAGCTTATTGCCTAGCGGGAGGGATGAGCAGTTCTTC. Its protein is CASSLLPSGRDEQFF. The full variable domain, rest sourced from reference TRBV11-3 and TRBJ2-1, is EAGVVQSPRYKIIEKKQPVAFWCNPISGHNTLYWYLQNLGQGPELLIRYENEEAVDDSQLPKDRFSAERLKGVDSTLKIQPAELGDSAVYLCASSLLPSGRDEQFFGPGTRLTVL.

This clone was observed a handful of times. The chain employs TRBV19 and TRBJ2-7; D is possibly TRBD1 (6 bases). The CDR3 has 14 residues. Germline assignment: CDR1 LNHDA and CDR2 SQIVND (reference sequence). Trimming left V 5 bases short and J 3 bases short, with 14 bases between. CDR3 DNA: TGTGCCAGTAGTCCACAGGGTCCGCTCTACGAGCAGTACTTC. It is translated as CASSPQGPLYEQYF.

The rearrangement uses TRBV27 and TRBJ2-6; possible D gene TRBD2, 5 bases. CDR1 is MNHEY, CDR2 SMNVEV, per germline (reference sequence). Trimming shortened V by 5 bases and J by 1 base, and 6 bases separated the two germline ends. This CDR3 comprises 14 residues. CDR3 DNA: TGTGCCAGCAGTCGAGGGTCTGGGGCCAACGTCCTGACTTTC. Its translation is CASSRGSGANVLTF. The whole variable domain, filled in from reference TRBV27 and TRBJ2-6, reads EAQVTQNPRYLITVTGKKLTVTCSQNMNHEYMSWYRQDPGLGLRQIYYSMNVEVTDKGDVPEGYKVSRKEKRNFPLILESPSPNQTSLYFCASSRGSGANVLTFGAGSRLTVL.

The chain uses TRBV3-1 (or the pseudogene TRBV3-2) and TRBJ1-5; D may be TRBD1 (5 bases). Looked up from germline, CDR1 is LGHDT and CDR2 is YNNKEL (reference sequence). CDR3 length equals 15 residues. With 0 bases removed from V and 2 bases from J, the gap between germline ends came to 8 bases. CDR3 sequence reads: CASSQESRGNQPQHF. The CDR3 DNA follows: TGTGCCAGCAGCCAAGAAAGCAGGGGCAATCAGCCCCAGCATTTT.

The chain has TRBV7-2 and TRBJ2-7; 8 positions match TRBD1. The V segment lost 7 bases and the J segment 0 bases; nucleotides outside the gene matches: 11. In germline, CDR1 is SGHTA, CDR2 FQGNSA. The length of the CDR3 is 16 residues. This CDR3 reads CASTQPRDRRSYEQYF. CDR3 nucleotide sequence: TGTGCCAGCACACAACCCCGGGACAGGCGCTCCTACGAGCAGTACTTC.

The gene calls are TRBV5-1 and TRBJ1-1, with 9 bases matching TRBD1. This CDR3 contains 14 residues. The V gene's germline CDR1 is SGHRS and CDR2 YFSETQ. After removal of 4 bases from V and 1 base from J, the junction contained 2 bases not matched to a gene. Here the CDR3 reads CASSKTGGNTEAFF. The CDR3 DNA is TGCGCCAGCAGCAAGACAGGGGGGAACACTGAAGCTTTCTTT.

The chain is built from TRBV4-2 and TRBJ2-5; 7 bases map to TRBD2. With 0 bases clipped from V and 3 bases from J, the junction kept 10 bases outside the gene matches. The germline V gene has CDR1 LGHNA and CDR2 YNFKEQ. The CDR3 loop spans 17 amino acids. CDR3 in amino acids: CASSQDYPSGAEETQYF. The CDR3 DNA follows: TGTGCCAGCAGCCAAGATTACCCTAGCGGAGCCGAAGAGACCCAGTACTTC.

The CDR3 loop is CASSQVASGSAFF. The CDR3 coding sequence is TGTGCCAGCAGCCAAGTGGCGTCTGGGAGCGCTTTCTTT. The chain recombines TRBV14 with TRBJ1-1, with D hard to call. This CDR3 comprises 13 residues. CDR1 and CDR2 (germline): SGHDN, FVKESK. V lost 1 base and J 11 bases, leaving 14 bases between the germline ends.

This chain joins TRBV11-3 and TRBJ2-6; 7 bases are a match to TRBD1. CDR1 and CDR2 from the germline V gene are SGHNT and YENEEA. The length of the CDR3 is 16 residues. V lost 4 bases and J lost 0; bases outside the gene matches: 3. The CDR3 coding sequence is TGTGCCAGCAGCTCGCGACAGGGCTCTGGGGCCAACGTCCTGACTTTC. This sequence encodes CASSSRQGSGANVLTF.

The rearrangement uses TRBV7-9 and TRBJ1-2; 8 bases line up with TRBD1. V gave up 5 bases and J gave up 7 bases; unmatched junction bases: 6. The CDR3 length is 13 residues. CDR1 SEHNR and CDR2 FQNEAQ come from the germline V gene (reference sequence). The CDR3 region is CASSTGQGRGYTF. As DNA, the CDR3 is TGTGCCAGCAGCACTGGACAGGGTCGTGGCTACACCTTC.

The chain recombines TRBV19 with TRBJ1-6; D possibly corresponds to TRBD1 (5 bases). CDR1 LNHDA and CDR2 SQIVND come from the germline V gene (reference sequence). Between the trimmed V and J ends, which lost 8 bases and 7 bases, there was a span of 15 bases. The CDR3 loop spans 14 amino acids. The CDR3 DNA follows: TGTGCCAGTGCCCTCCGGGGGGAGAATTCACCCCTCCACTTT. This codes for CASALRGENSPLHF. The complete variable domain, with remaining parts taken from reference TRBV19 and TRBJ1-6, reads DGGITQSPKYLFRKEGQNVTLSCEQNLNHDAMYWYRQDPGQGLRLIYYSQIVNDFQKGDIAEGYSVSREKKESFPLTVTSAQKNPTAFYLCASALRGENSPLHFGNGTRLTVT.